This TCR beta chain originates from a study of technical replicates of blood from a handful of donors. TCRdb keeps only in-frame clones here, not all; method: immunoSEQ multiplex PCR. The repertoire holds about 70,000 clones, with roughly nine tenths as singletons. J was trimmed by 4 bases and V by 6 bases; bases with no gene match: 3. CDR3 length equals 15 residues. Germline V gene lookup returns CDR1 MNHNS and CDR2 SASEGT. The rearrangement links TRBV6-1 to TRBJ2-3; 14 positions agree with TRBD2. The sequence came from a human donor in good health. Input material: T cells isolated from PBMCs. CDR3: CASRPGLAGADTQYF. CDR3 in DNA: TGTGCCAGCAGACCGGGACTAGCGGGAGCAGATACGCAGTATTTT.